These 25 T cell receptor beta chains share one sample of origin, sequenced in a study of blood T cell repertoires in COVID-19 (dated by TCRdb to 2020 to 2021). Library preparation used the immunoSEQ multiplex PCR assay. Sourced from immuneACCESS, this table was stored by TCRdb with only in-frame sequences that have V and J called. A share of the clones is absent; for the studies checked, an unresolved V gene accounts for under half, and the remainder has no known explanation. The sample table records 200,000 or so clones; around 81% of these occur just once. The ten largest clonotypes hold about 2.4% of the sample. Sequencing was carried out using peripheral blood. The receptor set was obtained from a woman aged 55-70 years with acute or convalescent COVID-19.

V and J are TRBV5-4 and TRBJ2-3; TRBD2 matches 9 bases. The CDR3 has 16 amino acids. Trimming removed 4 bases from V and 9 bases from J; junction bases left unmatched: 15. Germline V lookup: CDR1 SGHNT, CDR2 YYREEE (reference sequence). Here the CDR3 DNA reads TGTGCCAGCAGCCCCGGGGGTAGCGGGGGAACAGGGACGCAGTATTTT. Its translation: CASSPGGSGGTGTQYF. Full variable domain (outside the CDR3, taken from reference TRBV5-4 and TRBJ2-3): ETGVTQSPTHLIKTRGQQVTLRCSSQSGHNTVSWYQQALGQGPQFIFQYYREEENGRGNFPPRFSGLQFPNYSSELNVNALELDDSALYLCASSPGGSGGTGTQYFGPGTRLTVL.

In this sample, this clone turned up a few times. CDR3 coding DNA: TGTGCCAGCAGCGTAGGATCTGGACAGGGTTTCGCTGAAGCTTTCTTT. The encoded protein is CASSVGSGQGFAEAFF. This chain joins TRBV5-5 and TRBJ1-1; 8 bases fit TRBD1. Losses at the gene ends were 4 bases for V and 6 bases for J; bases not matched to a gene: 14. The CDR3 consists of 16 residues. Per the germline V gene, CDR1 is SGHKS and CDR2 is YYEKEE (reference sequence).

The J gene is TRBJ2-1, the V gene TRBV3-1 (or the pseudogene TRBV3-2); 11 nucleotides agree with TRBD2. Trimming cost V 5 bases and J 0 bases; bases outside gene matches: 12. The CDR3 covers 19 residues. CDR1 and CDR2 (germline): LGHDT, YNNKEL (reference sequence). The CDR3 coding sequence is TGTGCCAGCAGCGGGCCTATAGCGGGGGGGAAAAGCTCCTACAATGAGCAGTTCTTC. Translated: CASSGPIAGGKSSYNEQFF.

This clone was counted many times. The chain couples TRBV6-5 to TRBJ1-5, with a weak D call TRBD1 (6 bases). The V gene's germline CDR1 is MNHEY and CDR2 SVGAGI. There are 15 residues in the CDR3. The V and J ends lost 10 bases and 4 bases respectively, with 20 bases between them. The CDR3 reads CATGGQGNWNQPQHF. CDR3 nucleotides: TGTGCCACCGGGGGGCAGGGAAATTGGAATCAGCCCCAGCATTTT.

This chain connects TRBV7-9 to TRBJ1-4; possibly TRBD1 for D (6 bases). Germline loops: CDR1 SEHNR, CDR2 FQNEAQ (reference sequence). V lost 2 bases, J lost 8 bases, and 12 bases lay in between. This CDR3 has 14 amino acids. CDR3 sequence: CASSLWGTGEKLFF. The CDR3 DNA reads as TGTGCCAGCAGCTTATGGGGCACAGGGGAAAAACTGTTTTTT.

V gene TRBV4-3 combines with J gene TRBJ1-2; TRBD1 matches at 8 bases. With V trimmed by 2 bases and J by 6 bases, 8 bases remained unmatched. The CDR3 length is 15 residues. Per germline, CDR1 LGHNA and CDR2 YSLEER. CDR3: CASSQTTGDYDGYTF. DNA for the CDR3: TGCGCCAGCAGCCAAACGACAGGGGACTACGATGGCTACACCTTC.

The chain has TRBV6-5 and TRBJ1-1, with D possibly TRBD1 on 6 matching bases. The CDR3 loop spans 14 amino acids. CDR1 and CDR2 from the germline V gene are MNHEY and SVGAGI. The V end lost 0 bases, the J end lost 3 bases, and 8 bases lay between the germline ends. The CDR3 nucleotides are TGTGCCAGCAGTTACTCTCCAGGGGACACTGAAGCTTTCTTT. Its translation is CASSYSPGDTEAFF.

This clone was found once. The rearrangement joins TRBV6-1 to TRBJ2-3; 9 nucleotides match TRBD1. The junction had 8 bases not matched to a gene; V was cut back by 4 bases and J by 3 bases. This CDR3 has 16 amino acids. Germline CDR1 is MNHNS and CDR2 is SASEGT. CDR3 nucleotides: TGTGCCAGCAGTGGGATGGGACAGGGCGGGACAGATACGCAGTATTTT. It codes for CASSGMGQGGTDTQYF.

This clone was seen only a few times. The chain recombines TRBV12-3 or TRBV12-4 with TRBJ1-1, with 9 bases matching TRBD1. V lost 6 bases to trimming and J lost 5 bases; unmatched junction nucleotides: 4. This CDR3 contains 13 residues. The CDR3 reads CASSHRGPTEAFF. Here the CDR3 DNA reads TGTGCCAGCAGCCACAGGGGGCCTACTGAAGCTTTCTTT.

V and J are TRBV19 and TRBJ2-7; 8 bases agree with TRBD1. V dropped 3 bases and J dropped 6; count of bases not matched to a gene: 4. This CDR3 has 13 residues. CDR1 is LNHDA, CDR2 SQIVND, per germline (reference sequence). For the CDR3, the DNA is TGTGCCAGTAGTATTGGACAGGGCGGCGAGCAGTACTTC. Protein product: CASSIGQGGEQYF.

The chain couples TRBV9 to TRBJ2-1; TRBD2 aligns across 12 bases. Germline CDR1 and CDR2: SGDLS and YYNGEE. V lost 4 bases and J lost 5; bases outside the gene matches: 4. The CDR3 has 15 residues. The CDR3 sequence: CASSWTSGADNEQFF. The CDR3 DNA sequence: TGTGCCAGCAGCTGGACTAGCGGGGCGGACAATGAGCAGTTCTTC.

The gene calls are TRBV11-2 and TRBJ2-1, with TRBD2 matching over 11 bases. The CDR3 sequence is 15 residues long. Germline V gives CDR1 SGHAT, CDR2 FQNNGV. With V trimmed by 8 bases and J by 5 bases, 8 bases remained unmatched. CDR3 protein: CASRRLLAGDNEQFF. CDR3 bases: TGTGCCAGCCGCCGGTTACTAGCGGGGGACAATGAGCAGTTCTTC.

This sequence joins TRBV5-8 and TRBJ1-1; D may be TRBD1 (6 bases). Between the trimmed V and J ends, which lost 1 base and 0 bases, there was a span of 10 bases. The length of the CDR3 is 15 residues. The germline gives CDR1 SGHTS, CDR2 YDEGEE. The CDR3 DNA follows: TGTGCCAGCAGCTTGAAGGGACACTTGAACACTGAAGCTTTCTTT. Protein sequence: CASSLKGHLNTEAFF.

The chain joins TRBV5-4 to TRBJ2-7; D is uncertain. The ends were cut back, 1 base at V and 7 bases at J, with 12 bases in the middle. The CDR3 contains 13 residues. CDR1 and CDR2 from the germline V gene are SGHNT and YYREEE (reference sequence). CDR3 protein: CASSLFNSGEQYF. Written as DNA, the CDR3 is TGTGCCAGCAGCTTGTTTAACTCGGGTGAGCAGTACTTC.

J is TRBJ1-1 and V is TRBV23-1; no clear D. TRBV23-1 is flagged as an ORF with uncertain function. CDR3 length: 15 amino acids. Trimming left V 7 bases short and J 1 base short, with 16 bases between. The CDR3 sequence: CASIVYSRGNTEAFF. The CDR3 DNA reads TGCGCCAGCATCGTGTATTCGAGAGGGAACACTGAAGCTTTCTTT.

DNA of the CDR3: TGTGCCAGCTCACCATCTCTCACGGGGGGGTCTGAAGCTTTCTTT. Its translation: CASSPSLTGGSEAFF. The chain couples TRBV18 to TRBJ1-1, with TRBD1 as a possible D gene (5 bases). The V gene lost 2 bases and the J gene lost 6 bases, with 16 bases spanning the gap. Germline loops: CDR1 KGHSH, CDR2 LQKENI. The CDR3 spans 15 residues.

The chain carries TRBV11-1 and TRBJ2-5; TRBD2 aligns across 8 bases. The trim removed 4 bases at V and 1 base at J, leaving 8 bases unmatched. Germline-derived CDR1 and CDR2 are SGHAT and FQDESV (reference sequence). The CDR3 runs 16 residues. CDR3: CASSWGAAGVQETQYF. The CDR3 region has the DNA TGTGCCAGCAGCTGGGGGGCAGCGGGAGTCCAAGAGACCCAGTACTTC.

This clone has more than one count but fewer than ten. The chain links TRBV5-4 to TRBJ2-1, with D unresolved. In germline, CDR1 is SGHNT, CDR2 YYREEE (reference sequence). Trimming removed 3 bases from V and 5 bases from J, with 12 bases in between. This CDR3 has 14 amino acids. DNA of the CDR3: TGTGCCAGCAGCTCCCCGCACAACAACAATGAGCAGTTCTTC. Translated, it gives CASSSPHNNNEQFF. The full variable domain, in which reference TRBV5-4 and TRBJ2-1 provide the parts outside the CDR3, is ETGVTQSPTHLIKTRGQQVTLRCSSQSGHNTVSWYQQALGQGPQFIFQYYREEENGRGNFPPRFSGLQFPNYSSELNVNALELDDSALYLCASSSPHNNNEQFFGPGTRLTVL.

The chain joins TRBV7-2 to TRBJ2-3, with 14 positions matching TRBD2. CDR1 and CDR2 (germline): SGHTA, FQGNSA. Losses at the gene ends were 5 bases for V and 2 bases for J; bases not matched to a gene: 12. The CDR3 runs to 19 residues. The CDR3: CASSPSRTSGGRNTDTQYF. DNA of the CDR3: TGTGCCAGCAGCCCCTCCCGGACTAGCGGGGGGCGCAACACAGATACGCAGTATTTT.

The chain is built from TRBV19 and TRBJ1-2, with 8 bases lining up with TRBD1. The CDR3 consists of 17 residues. Per the germline V gene, CDR1 is LNHDA and CDR2 is SQIVND (reference sequence). With V trimmed by 5 bases and J by 9 bases, 20 bases remained unmatched. CDR3 protein: CASSQLSPRTGSISYTF. The CDR3 DNA reads as TGTGCCAGTAGTCAACTTTCCCCTCGGACAGGGAGTATAAGCTACACCTTC. The whole variable domain, filled in from reference TRBV19 and TRBJ1-2, reads DGGITQSPKYLFRKEGQNVTLSCEQNLNHDAMYWYRQDPGQGLRLIYYSQIVNDFQKGDIAEGYSVSREKKESFPLTVTSAQKNPTAFYLCASSQLSPRTGSISYTFGSGTRLTVV.

This clone was observed a few times. V is TRBV3-1 (or the pseudogene TRBV3-2) and J is TRBJ1-3, with no clear D. Germline CDR1 reads LGHDT; CDR2 reads YNNKEL (reference sequence). Trimming removed 6 bases from V and 1 base from J, with 7 bases in between. The CDR3 spans 13 residues. The CDR3 loop is CASSSLSGNTIYF. The DNA for the CDR3 is TGTGCCAGCAGTTCTCTATCTGGAAACACCATATATTTT.

V usage is TRBV27 and J usage is TRBJ1-2, with D possibly TRBD1 on 5 matching bases. This CDR3 is built from 13 residues. Germline-derived CDR1 and CDR2 are MNHEY and SMNVEV (reference sequence). V was pared by 3 bases and J by 4 bases, with 9 bases between. The CDR3 DNA is TGTGCCAGCAGTTTTGGGGGGAGCTATGGCTACACCTTC. The encoded protein is CASSFGGSYGYTF.

The chain recombines TRBV13 with TRBJ2-5, with D possibly TRBD2 on 7 matching bases. V was clipped by 0 bases and J by 4 bases, with 12 bases between them. Germline CDR1 is PRHDT and CDR2 is FYEKMQ (reference sequence). The CDR3 length is 15 residues. This CDR3 reads CASSLGGGGRETQYF. The CDR3 bases are TGTGCCAGCAGCTTAGGAGGGGGGGGCCGAGAGACCCAGTACTTC.

The chain is built from TRBV28 and TRBJ1-2; D not resolved. Looked up from germline, CDR1 is MDHEN and CDR2 is SYDVKM. The CDR3 loop spans 14 amino acids. Trimming took off 5 bases at V and 4 bases at J, with 14 bases between the two ends. CDR3 loop: CASSPLRSVYGYTF. CDR3 nucleotide sequence: TGTGCCAGCAGTCCCTTGCGATCCGTCTATGGCTACACCTTC.

The rearrangement links TRBV27 to TRBJ2-7; 11 positions match TRBD2. CDR1 is MNHEY and CDR2 is SMNVEV in the germline V gene (reference sequence). The CDR3 totals 17 residues. V was clipped by 8 bases and J by 2 bases; unmatched bases: 14. CDR3 protein: CASRRGTTSGGTYEQYF. CDR3 nucleotide sequence: TGTGCCAGCCGCCGGGGGACTACTAGCGGGGGCACCTACGAGCAGTACTTC.